This T cell receptor (beta chain) originates from a study of Graves' ophthalmopathy and Graves' hyperthyroidism. Overall study findings and caveats: Most clonotypes expanded in thyroid above 0.001 frequency were present in blood too. Classification of ophthalmopathy versus stable hyperthyroidism by a 13-signature model yielded about 90% sensitivity and approximately 80% specificity.

Germline V CDR1 and CDR2: KGHDR, SFDVKD. The ends were cut back, 3 bases at V and 3 bases at J, with 18 bases in the middle. CDR3 size: 17 residues. Points on this clonotype: Its antigen remains unidentified.

TCR beta CDR3 amplification used RNA transcripts. First-round RT-PCR used HTBI primers; second-round multiplex PCR followed. MiXCR was run by TCRdb on the multiplex PCR reads, yielding one entry per CDR3 protein. The sample shows about 230,000 distinct CDR3 sequences, around 50% of them seen only once. V and J are TRBV24-1 and TRBJ2-3; unclear D gene. This TCR was sampled from an adult man with Graves' ophthalmopathy. Sequencing was carried out using peripheral blood. CDR3 sequence (DNA): TGTGCCACCAGTGATCCCATATACGGCGATTCGACAGATACGCAGTATTTT. Translating gives CATSDPIYGDSTDTQYF.